This T cell receptor beta chain was recorded in a study of Ad26.COV2.S vaccination and SARS-CoV-2 variants. Study summary: The authors gave Ad26.COV2.S intramuscularly, either once or twice 56 days apart.

The protocol was immunoSEQ multiplex PCR, while the TCRdb copy is restricted to in-frame clones and leaves out a portion. This sample has roughly 320,000 clones, with roughly 91% found just once. V lost 3 bases to trimming and J lost 7 bases, with 10 bases between them. The CDR3 consists of 13 residues. Germline CDR1 SGHDN, CDR2 FVKESK. Noted treatment: around 19 received Ad26.COV2.S at low or high dose, single or two shots; several received placebo; per-sample allocation not given. After the first vaccine or placebo injection, samples were drawn on day 63. Source: peripheral blood, taken in a trial of Ad26.COV2.S vaccine versus placebo. This receptor was taken from a person between 18 and 65 years old who received the Ad26.COV2.S COVID-19 vaccine or a placebo. The rearrangement uses TRBV14 and TRBJ2-1; D unresolved. In nucleotides, the CDR3 is TGTGCCAGCAGCCAGGCTAGTGGGAATGAGCAGTTCTTC. Translating gives CASSQASGNEQFF.